Listed here are 4 T cell receptor beta chains from one sample, sequenced in a study of shared clonotypes between healthy human individuals (dated by TCRdb to 2018 to 2021). Library prep was done by the immunoSEQ multiplex PCR assay. The immuneACCESS repertoire file appears here via TCRdb, limited to in-frame rearrangements. These files lack a portion of the clones; in checked studies, under half of the deficit traces to unresolved V genes, and the cause of the others is not known. This sample is represented by 190,000 or so clones; 66% of them were singletons. The ten largest clones add up to roughly a tenth of the sample. The sequencing sample was made of memory CD4+ T cells sorted from blood. What this sample's cell subset or site label stands for: CD45RA-negative fraction. Receptor source: a man under 40 in good health.

The chain couples TRBV28 to TRBJ2-5; 12 nucleotides match TRBD1. J lost 4 bases, V lost 6 bases, and 6 bases had no gene match. The CDR3 sequence is 15 residues long. Germline V gene lookup returns CDR1 MDHEN and CDR2 SYDVKM. In DNA form, the CDR3 reads TGTGCCAGCAGCCTCTCGGGACAGGGGGCAGAGACCCAGTACTTC. Translating gives CASSLSGQGAETQYF.

The J gene is TRBJ2-1, the V gene TRBV18; D possibly corresponds to TRBD2 (5 bases). There are 17 residues in the CDR3. V was shortened by 4 bases and J by 5 bases, with 21 bases between the two germline ends. Germline V lookup: CDR1 KGHSH, CDR2 LQKENI. CDR3 coding DNA: TGTGCCAGCTCACTTACCAGAGTGGGGAGTTTTAACAATGAGCAGTTCTTC. As protein: CASSLTRVGSFNNEQFF.

This clone has a single count. V gene TRBV29-1 combines with J gene TRBJ2-1, with a possible D match to TRBD1 (7 bases). V gave up 7 bases and J gave up 6 bases, with 16 bases separating them. The CDR3 is made up of 13 amino acids. CDR1 and CDR2 (germline): SQVTM, ANQGSEA. CDR3 bases: TGCAGCGGCCAAAGGAGGGGGCGCAATGAGCAGTTCTTC. Protein product: CSGQRRGRNEQFF.

This clone was picked up a small number of times. This chain joins TRBV2 and TRBJ1-2, with a weak D call TRBD1 (6 bases). Germline CDR1 reads SNHLY; CDR2 reads FYNNEI. The V gene lost 4 bases and the J gene lost 8 bases, with 17 bases spanning the gap. There are 14 residues in the CDR3. In DNA form, the CDR3 reads TGTGCCAGCAGTGGCCTACAGGGAGTTAGAGGCTACACCTTC. Protein sequence: CASSGLQGVRGYTF.